This TCR beta chain is drawn from a study of T-cell memory formation after mild COVID-19. Overall study findings and caveats: CD4/CD8 balance held among clones contracting day 15 to 85, and later expanders leaned CD4+.

Constant-segment primers served in 5'RACE that generated TCR alpha and TCR beta cDNA libraries bearing sample barcodes and UMIs. MiXCR, applied by TCRdb to the 5' RACE reads, yields one record per CDR3 protein. The repertoire holds around 150,000 distinct CDR3 sequences, with about 9.9% as singletons. V was clipped by 5 bases and J by 4 bases, with 10 bases between them. CDR3 length: 13 residues. Many counts were recorded for this clonotype. Its antigen is not identified. The sample taken for sequencing was PBMCs or a T cell subset sorted from them (not recorded which). V and J are TRBV12-3 or TRBV12-4 and TRBJ2-3; D is undetermined. The TCR originated in a man younger than 35 who had mild COVID-19 (a few samples of this study predate the infection). Cell type and time point are not known. The CDR3 protein is CASSVLLADTQYF. CDR3 nucleotide sequence: TGTGCCAGCAGTGTCCTTCTCGCAGATACGCAGTATTTT.